This entry lists 3 T cell receptor beta chains sequenced from one sample in a study of shared clonotypes between healthy human individuals. Here immunoSEQ multiplex PCR was the method, and the copy in TCRdb shows in-frame clones only, minus some. The sample includes 1.5 million to 2.5 million clones, about 95% of them seen just once. Naive CD8 cells lacked CD45RO and underwent positive selection for CCR7, leaving out terminally differentiated effector memory CD45RA+ cells. Sequenced sample: naive CD8+ T cells sorted from blood. The receptors were gathered from a man in his late teens or twenties in good health.

This chain links TRBV10-2 with TRBJ1-4, with 8 bases lining up with TRBD1. V was pared by 3 bases and J by 8 bases, with 8 bases of the junction left unmatched. Germline V gives CDR1 WSHSY, CDR2 SAAADI. The CDR3 is 15 residues long. The CDR3 region has the DNA TGCGCCAGCAGTGACCGAGACAGGGGTTCGGAAAAACTGTTTTTT. Protein: CASSDRDRGSEKLFF.

This clone was found once. This chain uses TRBV27 with TRBJ1-1; D gene unclear. The V end was cut by 2 bases, the J end by 0 bases, with 10 bases between. This CDR3 comprises 15 residues. CDR1 and CDR2 from the germline V gene are MNHEY and SMNVEV (reference sequence). The CDR3 DNA follows: TGTGCCAGCAGTTTAGGAACGACAATGAACACTGAAGCTTTCTTT. Encoded protein: CASSLGTTMNTEAFF.

The chain uses TRBV27 and TRBJ2-2; TRBD1 is a possible D gene (5 bases). The CDR3 is 14 residues long. V lost 2 bases, J lost 6 bases, and 10 bases lay in between. Per germline, CDR1 MNHEY and CDR2 SMNVEV (reference sequence). The CDR3 sequence is CASSLGRVAGELFF. CDR3 bases: TGTGCCAGCAGTTTAGGCAGGGTCGCCGGGGAGCTGTTTTTT.